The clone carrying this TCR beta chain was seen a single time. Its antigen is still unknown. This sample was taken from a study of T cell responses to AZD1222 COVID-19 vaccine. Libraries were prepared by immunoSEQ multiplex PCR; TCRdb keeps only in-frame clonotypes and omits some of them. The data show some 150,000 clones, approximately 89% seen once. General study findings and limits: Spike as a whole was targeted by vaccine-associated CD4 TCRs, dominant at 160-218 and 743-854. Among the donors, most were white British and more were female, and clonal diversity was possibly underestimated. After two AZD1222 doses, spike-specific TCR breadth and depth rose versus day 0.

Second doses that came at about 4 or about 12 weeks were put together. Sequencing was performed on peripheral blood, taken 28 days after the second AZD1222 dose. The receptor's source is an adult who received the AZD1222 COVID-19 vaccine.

CDR3 nucleotide sequence: TGTGCCAGCTCATCAGGACTAGCCTACGAGCAGTACTTC. Its protein product is CASSSGLAYEQYF. The chain carries TRBV18 and TRBJ2-7, with 7 bases lining up with TRBD2. The V gene end was trimmed by 5 bases and the J gene end by 2 bases; junction bases not matched to a gene: 3. Germline V lookup: CDR1 KGHSH, CDR2 LQKENI. This CDR3 spans 13 amino acids.